This T cell receptor (beta chain) was captured in a study of blood T cell repertoires in COVID-19. About the study: Collection of acute and convalescent COVID-19 samples took place in the United States, Italy and Spain.

The germline V and J ends were trimmed by 5 bases and 7 bases, with 20 bases remaining between them. Germline-derived CDR1 and CDR2 are LGHDT and YNNKEL (reference sequence). The CDR3 totals 15 residues. The table came from immunoSEQ multiplex PCR; TCRdb's copy has only in-frame clones and leaves some out. Among 360,000 or so clones listed, around nine tenths were seen once. The chain couples TRBV3-1 (or the pseudogene TRBV3-2) to TRBJ2-5; perhaps TRBD2 as D (6 bases). This clonotype was sampled from a woman in her sixties with COVID-19, enrolled during active disease. Sequenced material: peripheral blood. CDR3 DNA: TGTGCCAGCAGCTATTCCGTGGGCGCCGGGGGGACCCAGTACTTC. It yields the protein CASSYSVGAGGTQYF.